A selection of T cell receptor beta chains follows, all from one sample in a study of blood T cell repertoires in COVID-19. Libraries were prepared by immunoSEQ multiplex PCR; TCRdb keeps only in-frame clonotypes and omits some of them. The sample consists of roughly 500,000 clones, roughly 87% of them appearing once. The sample taken for sequencing was peripheral blood. These receptors all come from a man aged 18 to 30 with COVID-19, enrolled during active disease. The conserved cysteine and the conserved F or W are not part of the CDR3 here. Size is stated for part of the rows, as once, few or many counts, or as a class when the clone is expanded.

>10|TRBV5-8|-
ASSRGLREAF
>10|TRBV11-3|-
ASSHQEDEQF
>13|TRBV5-8|-
ASSDGRTSNEKLF
>12|TRBV6-5|once
ASNPGQPNSPLH
>13|TRBV6-4|many
ASSVAGGSYNEQF
>10|TRBV2|-
ASSSLDRAVT
>11|TRBV29-1|-
SVVTSGPDTQY
>10|TRBV9|few
ASSVPGGGYT
>13|TRBV4-1|-
ASSQEQGSTGELF
>10|TRBV29-1|-
SAFPGEETQY
>9|TRBV12-3/TRBV12-4|-
ASSLGPHAS
>12|TRBV7-9|-
ASSNRTSSYEQY
>13|TRBV5-4|once
ASSQIAGAYNEQF
>9|TRBV25-1|-
ASRAFTEAF
>13|TRBV7-8|-
ASLRGGADQETQY
>14|TRBV11-2|-
ASSSVGAGGSNEQF